Listed here are 18 T cell receptor beta chains from one sample, sequenced in a study of blood T cell repertoires in COVID-19 (dated by TCRdb to 2018 to 2021). Libraries were prepared through the immunoSEQ multiplex PCR assay. Held by TCRdb, this immuneACCESS table contains in-frame sequences only and omits some clones. Under half of the omission traces to an unresolved V gene where checked; the cause of the rest is unknown. The sample profile shows about 50,000 clones; under 95% of them were found once. The top ten hold under 4.5% of the sample. Material: peripheral blood. These TCRs come from a human donor in a cohort sampled during active COVID-19.

V gene TRBV5-1 combines with J gene TRBJ2-5, with D perhaps matching TRBD2 (6 bases). Trimming removed 6 bases from V and 4 bases from J, with 16 bases in between. CDR1 and CDR2 (germline): SGHRS, YFSETQ. The CDR3 is 14 amino acids. The CDR3, as DNA: TGCGCCAGCACCTTAGGAGGGATCGGAGAGACCCAGTACTTC. Protein product: CASTLGGIGETQYF.

The V and J genes are TRBV2 and TRBJ2-1; possibly TRBD2 for D (6 bases). Germline V gene lookup returns CDR1 SNHLY and CDR2 FYNNEI. The V gene lost 2 bases and the J gene lost 4 bases, with 15 bases spanning the gap. The CDR3 sequence is 16 residues long. The chain's CDR3 is CASSEILGTLYNEQFF. The DNA of the CDR3 is TGTGCCAGCAGTGAAATTCTCGGGACTCTATACAATGAGCAGTTCTTC.

This clone appeared once. The gene calls are TRBV20-1 and TRBJ1-1; 10 bases are shared with TRBD1. Germline V gene sequence: CDR1 DFQATT, CDR2 SNEGSKA (reference sequence). Trimming at V came to 3 bases and at J to 2 bases, leaving 3 bases not matched to a gene. This CDR3 has 14 residues. The CDR3 region is CSASSTGGNTEAFF. In nucleotides, the CDR3 is TGCAGTGCTAGTTCGACAGGGGGCAACACTGAAGCTTTCTTT.

V and J are TRBV28 and TRBJ2-7; possible D gene TRBD1, 6 bases. CDR1 and CDR2 from the germline V gene are MDHEN and SYDVKM. There are 14 residues in the CDR3. V lost 7 bases, J lost 6 bases, and 19 bases lay in between. The CDR3 here is CASKPMGALIEQYF. The CDR3 DNA is TGTGCCAGCAAACCGATGGGGGCGCTAATCGAGCAGTACTTC.

The V and J genes are TRBV2 and TRBJ1-6; a possible D gene is TRBD1 (5 bases). The CDR3 length is 15 residues. The germline V and J ends were trimmed by 0 bases and 5 bases, with 8 bases remaining between them. CDR1 is SNHLY and CDR2 is FYNNEI in the germline V gene. CDR3 sequence: CASSEAGGDNSPLHF. CDR3 nucleotides: TGTGCCAGCAGTGAAGCGGGGGGAGATAATTCACCCCTCCACTTT.

The chain combines TRBV2 with TRBJ1-6; no clear D. Trimming pared 4 bases from V and 12 bases from J, leaving 7 bases between. The CDR3 totals 11 residues. From germline, CDR1 is SNHLY and CDR2 FYNNEI. As DNA, the CDR3 is TGTGCCAGCAGTGGGGCTTTACCCCTCCACTTT. This encodes CASSGALPLHF.

V and J are TRBV3-1 (or the pseudogene TRBV3-2) and TRBJ2-7; TRBD2 aligns across 10 bases. Trimming at V came to 1 base and at J to 4 bases, leaving 4 bases not matched to a gene. This CDR3 spans 15 amino acids. Germline V gives CDR1 LGHDT, CDR2 YNNKEL (reference sequence). The CDR3 coding sequence is TGTGCCAGCAGCCAAGCTAGCGGGAGCTCTTACGAGCAGTACGTC. Translating gives CASSQASGSSYEQYV.

This clone occurred once. This chain links TRBV3-1 (or the pseudogene TRBV3-2) with TRBJ2-7; 8 bases fit TRBD1. Germline V gene lookup returns CDR1 LGHDT and CDR2 YNNKEL (reference sequence). V lost 5 bases, J lost 7 bases, and 4 bases stayed unmatched. The CDR3 length is 12 residues. CDR3 nucleotide sequence: TGTGCCAGCAGCAATAACAGGGGGGAGCAGTACTTC. Its translation: CASSNNRGEQYF.

The chain links TRBV19 to TRBJ2-5; D unresolved. CDR1 and CDR2 from the germline V gene are LNHDA and SQIVND (reference sequence). The V and J ends lost 3 bases and 1 base respectively, with 12 bases between them. The CDR3 covers 15 residues. CDR3 coding DNA: TGTGCCAGTAGTATTACGTGGGCCGGCCAAGAGACCCAGTACTTC. Protein product: CASSITWAGQETQYF. Full variable domain (rest looked up from reference TRBV19 and TRBJ2-5): DGGITQSPKYLFRKEGQNVTLSCEQNLNHDAMYWYRQDPGQGLRLIYYSQIVNDFQKGDIAEGYSVSREKKESFPLTVTSAQKNPTAFYLCASSITWAGQETQYFGPGTRLLVL.

This clone is a singleton in its sample. The genes are TRBV2 and TRBJ2-2, with D unclear. V dropped 5 bases and J dropped 6 bases, with 10 bases sitting between them. The CDR3 extends over 13 amino acids. Germline V CDR1 and CDR2: SNHLY, FYNNEI. DNA for the CDR3: TGTGCCAGCAGTCCCGACTGGGCCGGGGAGCTGTTTTTT. This gives the protein CASSPDWAGELFF. Using reference TRBV2 and TRBJ2-2 for the parts outside the CDR3, the full variable domain is EPEVTQTPSHQVTQMGQEVILRCVPISNHLYFYWYRQILGQKVEFLVSFYNNEISEKSEIFDDQFSVERPDGSNFTLKIRSTKLEDSAMYFCASSPDWAGELFFGEGSRLTVL.

This chain links TRBV9 with TRBJ1-4, with D possibly TRBD1 on 5 matching bases. The V end was cut by 0 bases, the J end by 4 bases, with 10 bases between. The length of the CDR3 is 15 residues. The germline CDR1 and CDR2 sequences are SGDLS and YYNGEE. The CDR3 here is CASSVAGGRNEKLFF. In nucleotides, the CDR3 is TGTGCCAGCAGCGTAGCGGGGGGACGTAATGAAAAACTGTTTTTT.

The chain joins TRBV18 to TRBJ2-1; TRBD1 might be the D (6 bases). Germline-derived CDR1 and CDR2 are KGHSH and LQKENI. V lost 2 bases and J lost 0, with 8 bases in between. CDR3 length: 15 residues. CDR3: CASSPGGFSYNEQFF. Here the CDR3 DNA reads TGTGCCAGCTCACCAGGGGGCTTCTCCTACAATGAGCAGTTCTTC.

The CDR3 region has the DNA TGTGCCAGCAGTTACCCAGGGGGAGGAACTGAAGCTTTCTTT. Translation: CASSYPGGGTEAFF. The J gene is TRBJ1-1, the V gene TRBV6-5; 7 bases line up with TRBD1. This CDR3 spans 14 amino acids. V lost 2 bases, J lost 5 bases, and 5 bases stayed unmatched. Per germline, CDR1 MNHEY and CDR2 SVGAGI.

This chain connects TRBV7-2 to TRBJ1-1; TRBD1 matches 9 bases. V trimming: 1 base; J trimming: 0 bases; junction bases outside the gene matches: 3. The germline V gene has CDR1 SGHTA and CDR2 FQGNSA. There are 16 residues in the CDR3. The CDR3 region is CASSLGTGALNTEAFF. In nucleotides, the CDR3 is TGTGCCAGCAGCTTAGGGACAGGGGCCTTGAACACTGAAGCTTTCTTT.

The V call is TRBV27, the J call TRBJ2-7, with TRBD1 identical over 11 bases. This CDR3 is 14 amino acids long. The V segment lost 8 bases and the J segment 1 base; nucleotides outside the gene matches: 4. Germline V CDR1 and CDR2: MNHEY, SMNVEV (reference sequence). The CDR3 loop reads CASGGTGGSYEQYV. The CDR3 bases are TGTGCCAGCGGGGGGACAGGGGGATCCTACGAGCAGTACGTC.

This sequence joins TRBV24-1 and TRBJ2-3; TRBD1 matches at 9 bases. The V gene end was trimmed by 4 bases and the J gene end by 2 bases; junction bases not matched to a gene: 9. Per the germline V gene, CDR1 is KGHDR and CDR2 is SFDVKD. This CDR3 spans 17 amino acids. This CDR3 reads CATSDSLYRGLTDTQYF. The CDR3 DNA follows: TGTGCCACCAGTGACTCCCTTTACAGGGGGCTCACAGATACGCAGTATTTT.

This chain uses TRBV27 with TRBJ1-6; D unresolved. CDR3 size: 15 residues. Germline CDR1 reads MNHEY; CDR2 reads SMNVEV (reference sequence). V was pared by 2 bases and J by 9 bases, with 14 bases between. The CDR3 DNA reads as TGTGCCAGCAGTTTACGACCCTCAGGTAGTTCACCCCTCCACTTT. Protein: CASSLRPSGSSPLHF.

This chain connects TRBV3-1 (or the pseudogene TRBV3-2) to TRBJ2-5, with 12 bases that match TRBD2. The CDR3 runs 16 residues. Germline V gives CDR1 LGHDT, CDR2 YNNKEL (reference sequence). V was clipped by 4 bases and J by 5 bases; unmatched bases: 8. The CDR3 DNA reads TGTGCCAGCAGCCCCCAACTAGCGGGAGGTTTGGAGACCCAGTACTTC. Protein: CASSPQLAGGLETQYF.